This T cell receptor (beta chain) came from a study of glioma-infiltrating T cells after dendritic cell vaccination. Study-wide background: Between about 2002 and 2012, patients got autologous tumor lysate-pulsed dendritic cell vaccines. Overall study findings and caveats: Few patients contributed both blood and tumor specimens.

CDR3 length: 17 amino acids. V was pared by 6 bases and J by 1 base, with 9 bases of the junction left unmatched. In germline, CDR1 is LNHDA, CDR2 SQIVND (reference sequence). Clones were sequenced by immunoSEQ multiplex PCR, and TCRdb holds only the in-frame ones, with some missing. This sample has tens of thousands of clones; 70% to 85% occur once, and the top ten carry around 14%. Worth noting for this clone: The antigen remains unidentified.

Time point given: after dendritic cell vaccination, including at tumor progression/relapse. The specimen was blood, collected after dendritic cell vaccination. This sequence was found in a human donor with glioblastoma. The chain carries TRBV19 and TRBJ2-6; 7 bases line up with TRBD1. The CDR3 DNA follows: TGTGCCAGTAGAAGGGGACAGCATCTTTCTGGGGCCAACGTCCTGACTTTC. It yields the protein CASRRGQHLSGANVLTF.